This T cell receptor (beta chain) was documented in a study of CD8 T cells in ankylosing spondylitis. V was pared by 4 bases and J by 7 bases, with 13 bases between. The CDR3 is 13 residues long. Findings and caveats of the study: Disease-linked clones were CD8+ and relatively rare in peripheral blood. Typical of ankylosing spondylitis blood, it appeared, was a TCR beta motif of 7 or 8 highly homologous variants. Significant enrichment of disease-linked clones was reported in matched ankylosing spondylitis synovial fluid.

TCRdb reprocessed the 5' RACE reads with MiXCR, giving one entry per CDR3 protein. The sample holds around 490,000 distinct CDR3 sequences, less than 6% seen once. This clonotype was observed at least ten times. Its specificity is not known. This TCR came from a male donor with ankylosing spondylitis. The chain links TRBV12-3 or TRBV12-4 to TRBJ2-5, with D perhaps TRBD2 (6 bases). Sequencing used blood, either unsorted or a sorted T cell fraction (not recorded which). CDR3: CASSSTGVGTQYF. The CDR3 DNA reads as TGTGCCAGCAGTTCCACGGGGGTCGGGACCCAGTACTTC.